The clone carrying this T cell receptor beta chain has just a few counts. This specimen comes from a study of T-cell reconstitution after alpha-beta-depleted transplantation in children. Preparation of the TCRbeta library used unique molecular identifiers. TCRdb processed the PCR reads anew with MiXCR; each CDR3 protein has one entry. The table records 200,000 to 250,000 distinct CDR3 sequences, about 8.7% of them present only once. Trimming shortened V by 3 bases and J by 10 bases, and 16 bases separated the two germline ends. This CDR3 has 14 amino acids. Germline CDR1 reads SGHDN; CDR2 reads FVKESK.

Here the sequenced sample was PBMCs, mostly from graft donor cells, taken 360 days after TCRalphabeta/CD19-depleted stem cell transplant. The sequence came from a male patient aged 2-15 years who had a stem cell transplant for acute myeloid leukemia, so the T cells may come from the graft donor. The chain links TRBV14 to TRBJ2-1; D may be TRBD1 (5 bases). The DNA for the CDR3 is TGTGCCAGCAGCCACTCAATCACAGGAACGGAGCAGTTCTTC. It is translated as CASSHSITGTEQFF.